What follows are 30 T cell receptor beta chains derived from one specimen sequenced in a study of CD8 T cells in Susac syndrome. Random hexamers were used to reverse transcribe 0.5 to 1 ug of RNA. TCRdb ran MiXCR on the immunoSEQ multiplex PCR reads and lists one entry per CDR3 protein. The sample consists of almost 450,000 distinct CDR3 sequences, approximately 85% of them appearing once. Sequencing was performed on CD8+ T cells from PBMCs. The source is a human donor with multiple sclerosis.

J is TRBJ1-1 and V is TRBV19; D might be TRBD1 (5 bases). The germline gives CDR1 LNHDA, CDR2 SQIVND (reference sequence). CDR3 length: 14 residues. Trimming removed 3 bases at V and 1 base at J, with 9 bases between. In nucleotides, the CDR3 is TGTGCCAGTAGTATTGACAGTCAGAACACTGAAGCTTTCTTT. It encodes CASSIDSQNTEAFF. Filled out from reference TRBV19 and TRBJ1-1, the complete variable domain reads DGGITQSPKYLFRKEGQNVTLSCEQNLNHDAMYWYRQDPGQGLRLIYYSQIVNDFQKGDIAEGYSVSREKKESFPLTVTSAQKNPTAFYLCASSIDSQNTEAFFGQGTRLTVV.

This chain uses TRBV19 with TRBJ1-5; the D is unclear. V was cut by 2 bases and J by 7 bases, with 12 bases left in between. The CDR3 runs 14 residues. Germline V gene sequence: CDR1 LNHDA, CDR2 SQIVND (reference sequence). The CDR3, as DNA: TGTGCCAGTAGTATAAGGCCAGTTTGGCAGCCCCAGCATTTT. This translates into CASSIRPVWQPQHF.

The rearrangement uses TRBV6-5 and TRBJ1-2; D is ambiguous. The CDR3 sequence is 15 residues long. The V end lost 3 bases, the J end lost 2 bases, and 13 bases lay between the germline ends. Per germline, CDR1 MNHEY and CDR2 SVGAGI. CDR3 sequence reads: CASSYGVQQNYGYTF. CDR3 nucleotides: TGTGCCAGCAGTTATGGAGTTCAACAGAACTATGGCTACACCTTC.

This chain connects TRBV4-1 to TRBJ1-5, with D hard to call. The CDR3 spans 15 residues. Per germline, CDR1 MGHRA and CDR2 YSYEKL. V gave up 1 base and J gave up 2 bases, with 9 bases separating them. The chain's CDR3 is CASSQGVIGNQPQHF. The CDR3 DNA is TGCGCCAGCAGCCAAGGGGTTATAGGCAATCAGCCCCAGCATTTT.

This chain links TRBV4-1 with TRBJ2-2; D gene ambiguous. With 4 bases removed from V and 6 bases from J, the gap between germline ends came to 9 bases. The CDR3 covers 13 residues. Looked up from germline, CDR1 is MGHRA and CDR2 is YSYEKL. CDR3 nucleotides: TGCGCCAGCAGCCCCTACGTTCCCGGGGAGCTGTTTTTT. Its protein product is CASSPYVPGELFF.

This clonotype was detected once. The genes are TRBV5-6 and TRBJ1-2; a possible D gene is TRBD1 (6 bases). The germline gives CDR1 SGHDT, CDR2 YYEEEE. Trimming cost V 0 bases and J 3 bases, with 9 bases left between them. The CDR3 spans 14 residues. The CDR3 spells CASSLVQGDYGYTF. CDR3 bases: TGTGCCAGCAGCTTGGTACAGGGCGACTATGGCTACACCTTC.

The CDR3 reads CASSPLSDTYNEQFF. CDR3 in DNA: TGTGCCAGCAGCCCGTTAAGTGACACATACAATGAGCAGTTCTTC. This chain uses TRBV4-2 with TRBJ2-1; D gene unclear. Germline V gives CDR1 LGHNA, CDR2 YNFKEQ. There are 15 residues in the CDR3. Trimming removed 4 bases at V and 4 bases at J, with 14 bases between.

The chain uses TRBV20-1 and TRBJ2-7, with no clear D. Germline V gives CDR1 DFQATT, CDR2 SNEGSKA (reference sequence). Deletions cut 3 bases from V and 0 bases from J, with 15 bases between. The CDR3 extends over 15 amino acids. CDR3: CSASSWHMSSYEQYF. CDR3 nucleotide sequence: TGCAGTGCTAGTTCTTGGCATATGAGCTCCTACGAGCAGTACTTC.

CDR3 DNA sequence: TGTGCCACCAGCCGCCTGGTAGGGGCGGGCAATCAGCCCCAGCATTTT. This sequence encodes CATSRLVGAGNQPQHF. The chain uses TRBV24-1 and TRBJ1-5, with TRBD1 as a possible D gene (5 bases). This CDR3 has 16 amino acids. Germline V gene lookup returns CDR1 KGHDR and CDR2 SFDVKD. V lost 7 bases, J lost 2 bases, and 17 bases lay in between.

The chain couples TRBV5-6 to TRBJ1-1; D remains unclear. CDR3 length: 13 residues. From germline, CDR1 is SGHDT and CDR2 YYEEEE. Deletions cut 0 bases from V and 5 bases from J, with 8 bases between. The CDR3 region is CASSLEVVTEAFF. In DNA, the CDR3 is TGTGCCAGCAGCTTGGAGGTGGTAACTGAAGCTTTCTTT.

This rearrangement joins TRBV5-4 to TRBJ2-1; D gene unclear. The V gene lost 9 bases and the J gene lost 0 bases, with 10 bases spanning the gap. The CDR3 loop spans 13 amino acids. CDR1 SGHNT and CDR2 YYREEE come from the germline V gene (reference sequence). The DNA for the CDR3 is TGTGCCACCAGGCTTGGCTCCTACAATGAGCAGTTCTTC. Translated: CATRLGSYNEQFF.

The chain uses TRBV27 and TRBJ1-6; maybe TRBD1 (5 bases). Trimming cost V 6 bases and J 10 bases, with 19 bases left between them. Germline V lookup: CDR1 MNHEY, CDR2 SMNVEV (reference sequence). This CDR3 region has 15 residues. The CDR3 is CASSLHGAVESPLHF. For the CDR3, the DNA is TGTGCCAGCAGCCTACACGGGGCGGTTGAATCACCCCTCCACTTT.

The CDR3, as DNA: TGTGCCAGCAGATCTCTGGGGGGGAACACTGAAGCTTTCTTT. This sequence encodes CASRSLGGNTEAFF. V is TRBV6-1 and J is TRBJ1-1; D possibly corresponds to TRBD1 (5 bases). The CDR3 extends over 14 amino acids. The germline gives CDR1 MNHNS, CDR2 SASEGT. Trimming left V 6 bases short and J 1 base short, with 12 bases between.

This rearrangement joins TRBV20-1 to TRBJ1-2; D not certain. The germline CDR1 and CDR2 sequences are DFQATT and SNEGSKA (reference sequence). The CDR3 covers 14 residues. Trimming removed 3 bases at V and 4 bases at J, with 15 bases between. As DNA, the CDR3 is TGCAGTGCTAGGGACGACATCCAGCTCTATGGCTACACCTTC. It codes for CSARDDIQLYGYTF.

This rearrangement joins TRBV29-1 to TRBJ2-1; D may be TRBD2 (5 bases). Germline assignment: CDR1 SQVTM and CDR2 ANQGSEA. The CDR3 is 14 amino acids. V was clipped by 4 bases and J by 4 bases, with 14 bases between them. CDR3 in amino acids: CSVVSRGLYNEQFF. The CDR3 nucleotides read TGCAGCGTTGTCAGCCGCGGGCTATACAATGAGCAGTTCTTC.

The chain links TRBV19 to TRBJ2-7, with TRBD1 matching over 9 bases. CDR1 LNHDA and CDR2 SQIVND come from the germline V gene (reference sequence). CDR3 length: 14 amino acids. Trimming cost V 3 bases and J 4 bases; bases outside gene matches: 4. This CDR3 reads CASSMGTGPYEQYF. CDR3 DNA: TGTGCCAGTAGTATGGGGACAGGGCCATACGAGCAGTACTTC. Variable domain in full (rest from reference TRBV19 and TRBJ2-7): DGGITQSPKYLFRKEGQNVTLSCEQNLNHDAMYWYRQDPGQGLRLIYYSQIVNDFQKGDIAEGYSVSREKKESFPLTVTSAQKNPTAFYLCASSMGTGPYEQYFGPGTRLTVT.

This rearrangement joins TRBV29-1 to TRBJ2-6; tentatively, D is TRBD1 (6 bases). CDR1 is SQVTM, CDR2 ANQGSEA, per germline. V was pared by 0 bases and J by 4 bases, with 10 bases between. This CDR3 is built from 15 residues. CDR3 in amino acids: CSVEDWGRGANVLTF. In nucleotides, the CDR3 is TGCAGCGTTGAAGACTGGGGGCGGGGGGCCAACGTCCTGACTTTC.

This clonotype was recorded only once. CDR3 sequence: CASTLTRDNANYGYTF. The CDR3 bases are TGTGCCAGTACCCTCACCCGGGACAATGCTAACTATGGCTACACCTTC. The chain couples TRBV19 to TRBJ1-2; possible D gene TRBD1, 6 bases. Germline CDR1 is LNHDA and CDR2 is SQIVND (reference sequence). The CDR3 contains 16 residues. The V end lost 7 bases, the J end lost 0 bases, and 18 bases lay between the germline ends.

The rearrangement links TRBV27 to TRBJ1-1; 8 positions match TRBD1. Germline CDR1 is MNHEY and CDR2 is SMNVEV (reference sequence). The CDR3 is 15 amino acids. V shed 5 bases, J shed 5 bases, and the junction held 10 bases outside the gene matches. Here the CDR3 reads CASSPGTGGRTEAFF. The CDR3 DNA follows: TGTGCCAGCAGTCCAGGTACAGGGGGGAGAACTGAAGCTTTCTTT.

V and J are TRBV5-1 and TRBJ2-3; TRBD2 is a possible D gene (6 bases). Germline loops: CDR1 SGHRS, CDR2 YFSETQ. This CDR3 contains 16 residues. Trimming removed 0 bases from V and 2 bases from J, with 13 bases in between. The CDR3 nucleotides read TGCGCCAGCAGCTTGGGGGCGGGGCGCTCCACAGATACGCAGTATTTT. It codes for CASSLGAGRSTDTQYF.

The chain has TRBV9 and TRBJ1-1; 8 positions agree with TRBD1. Trimming removed 4 bases from V and 5 bases from J; junction bases left unmatched: 13. The V gene's germline CDR1 is SGDLS and CDR2 YYNGEE. The CDR3 contains 16 residues. This CDR3 reads CASSQGADTLGTEAFF. In DNA form, the CDR3 reads TGTGCCAGCAGCCAGGGGGCGGATACGTTGGGTACTGAAGCTTTCTTT.

The chain has TRBV5-8 and TRBJ1-1; 7 positions agree with TRBD1. V gave up 3 bases and J gave up 1 base; unmatched junction bases: 9. CDR1 SGHTS and CDR2 YDEGEE come from the germline V gene. CDR3 length: 16 amino acids. As DNA, the CDR3 is TGTGCCAGCAGCTCGCAGGGGGAGGGGCAGAACACTGAAGCTTTCTTT. As protein: CASSSQGEGQNTEAFF.

The genes are TRBV27 and TRBJ2-1; 9 nucleotides match TRBD2. Losses at the gene ends were 4 bases for V and 4 bases for J; bases not matched to a gene: 8. Germline V gene sequence: CDR1 MNHEY, CDR2 SMNVEV (reference sequence). The CDR3 extends over 16 amino acids. Here the CDR3 DNA reads TGTGCCAGCAGTTGGGGCGGGGGGGAGGGGTACAATGAGCAGTTCTTC. Protein product: CASSWGGGEGYNEQFF.

As regards this clonotype: A junction end diverges from the germline sequence, so it may reflect a read error. The chain links TRBV14 to TRBJ2-7, with TRBD1 matching over 8 bases. The germline gives CDR1 SGHDN, CDR2 FVKESK. CDR3 length: 16 residues. The CDR3 region has the DNA TGTGCCAGCAGCCAAGGTTCAGGGGGCTTATCCTGCGAGCAGTACTTC. Amino acid sequence: CASSQGSGGLSCEQYF.

V and J are TRBV2 and TRBJ2-1; D gene ambiguous. CDR3 length equals 14 residues. Trimming shortened V by 7 bases and J by 5 bases, and 15 bases separated the two germline ends. Germline CDR1 SNHLY, CDR2 FYNNEI. The CDR3: CASIGPQTNNEQFF. CDR3 nucleotide sequence: TGTGCCAGCATTGGGCCTCAGACCAACAATGAGCAGTTCTTC.

The V call is TRBV6-5, the J call TRBJ2-7; 8 nucleotides line up with TRBD1. Trimming removed 0 bases from V and 0 bases from J; junction bases left unmatched: 10. The length of the CDR3 is 18 residues. CDR1 is MNHEY, CDR2 SVGAGI, per germline. CDR3: CASSYSDTGTGLSYEQYF. In nucleotides, the CDR3 is TGTGCCAGCAGTTACTCGGATACCGGGACAGGCCTCTCCTACGAGCAGTACTTC.

The genes are TRBV27 and TRBJ2-1; D is ambiguous. The CDR3 contains 13 residues. The V and J ends lost 7 bases and 3 bases respectively, with 10 bases between them. CDR1 MNHEY and CDR2 SMNVEV come from the germline V gene (reference sequence). CDR3 nucleotide sequence: TGTGCCAGCACGGGCGGAAACTACAATGAGCAGTTCTTC. Protein product: CASTGGNYNEQFF.

The chain uses TRBV20-1 and TRBJ2-7; no definite D call. This CDR3 is built from 13 residues. Germline lookup yields CDR1 DFQATT and CDR2 SNEGSKA (reference sequence). With 1 base removed from V and 2 bases from J, the gap between germline ends came to 9 bases. In nucleotides, the CDR3 is TGCAGTGCTAGAGGACGGATGACCTACGAGCAGTACTTC. Translation: CSARGRMTYEQYF.

V and J are TRBV4-1 and TRBJ2-7, with a tentative D call TRBD2 (6 bases). Trimming took off 3 bases at V and 2 bases at J, with 11 bases between the two ends. The CDR3 sequence is 14 residues long. Germline V gene sequence: CDR1 MGHRA, CDR2 YSYEKL. CDR3 sequence: CASSQGGSPYEQYF. DNA for the CDR3: TGCGCCAGCAGCCAGGGGGGAAGCCCCTACGAGCAGTACTTC.

The chain links TRBV6-1 to TRBJ1-1, with D uncertain. There are 14 residues in the CDR3. Germline V gives CDR1 MNHNS, CDR2 SASEGT. V dropped 10 bases and J dropped 0 bases, with 15 bases sitting between them. The CDR3 reads CAIPTARLNTEAFF. In DNA, the CDR3 is TGTGCCATTCCAACGGCACGGTTGAACACTGAAGCTTTCTTT.